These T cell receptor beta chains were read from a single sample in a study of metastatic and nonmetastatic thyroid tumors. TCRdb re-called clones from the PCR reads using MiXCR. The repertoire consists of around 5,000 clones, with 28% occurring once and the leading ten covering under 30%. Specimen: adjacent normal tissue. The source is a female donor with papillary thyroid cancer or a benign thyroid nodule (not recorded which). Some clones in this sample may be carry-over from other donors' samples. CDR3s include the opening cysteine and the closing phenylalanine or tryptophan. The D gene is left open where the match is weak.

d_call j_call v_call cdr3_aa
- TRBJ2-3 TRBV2 CASSSGTDTQYF
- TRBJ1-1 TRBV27 CASSLGAGVRAFF
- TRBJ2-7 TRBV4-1 CASSQVLRGQVGEQYF
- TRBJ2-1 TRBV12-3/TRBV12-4 CASSFSGPNEQFF
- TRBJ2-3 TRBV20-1 CSCGERAITDTQYF
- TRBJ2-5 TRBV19 CASADSRETQYF
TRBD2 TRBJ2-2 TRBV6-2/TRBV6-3 CASSYLAGGPHTGELFF
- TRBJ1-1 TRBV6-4 CASSEDGGTEAFF
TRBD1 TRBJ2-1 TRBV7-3 CASSERQGLADEQFF
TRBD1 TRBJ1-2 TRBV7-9 CASSSVTGAKNGYTF
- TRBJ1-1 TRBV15 CATSRQRTGLNSGAFF
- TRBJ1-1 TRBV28 CATLRDRNTEAFF
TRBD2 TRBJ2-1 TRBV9 CASSPGLAGLYEQFF
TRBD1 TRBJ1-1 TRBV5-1 CASRQGAGNTEAFF
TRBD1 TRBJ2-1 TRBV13 CASSLYIGTGSGEQFF
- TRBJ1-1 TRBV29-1 CRVDSRNTEAFF
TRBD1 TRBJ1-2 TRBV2 CASIPGQGDYGYTF
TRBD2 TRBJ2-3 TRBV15 CATSREREGWADTQYF
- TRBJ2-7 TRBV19 CASSTSGSGAYSYEQYF
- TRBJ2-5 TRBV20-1 CSARTPRQDQETQYF
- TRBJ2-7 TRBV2 CASSPHSGGLYEQYF
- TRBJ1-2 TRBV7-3 CASSLGEGSGYTF
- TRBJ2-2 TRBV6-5 CASSYLARGPHTGELFF
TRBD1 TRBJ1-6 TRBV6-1 CASGTGGRYNSPLHF
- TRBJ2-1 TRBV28 CASSHGAQNEYNEQFF
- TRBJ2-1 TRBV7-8 CASSLVGVAVNEQFF
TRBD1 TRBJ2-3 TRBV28 CASSPPDRDTDTQYF
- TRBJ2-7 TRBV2 CASSRDQIYEQYF
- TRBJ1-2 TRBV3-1 CASSPLRGGGYTF
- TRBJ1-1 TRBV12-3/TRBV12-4 CASSLDRAGDTEAFF
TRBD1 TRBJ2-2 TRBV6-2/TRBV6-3 CASRGQGANTGELFF
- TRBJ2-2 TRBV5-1 CASSPQNTGELFF
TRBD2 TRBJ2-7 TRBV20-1 CSAHGSGGYEQYF
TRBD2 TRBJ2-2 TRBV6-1 CAAVGGTSGTANTGELFF
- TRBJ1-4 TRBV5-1 CASRRTATNEKLFF
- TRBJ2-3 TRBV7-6 CASSPSTDTQYF
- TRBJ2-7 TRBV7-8 CASSLGFVGPSYEQYF
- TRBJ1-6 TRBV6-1 CASSPDGGSSPLHF
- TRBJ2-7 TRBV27 CASRPRSASSYEQYF
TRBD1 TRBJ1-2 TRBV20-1 CSASLQGAGYGYTF